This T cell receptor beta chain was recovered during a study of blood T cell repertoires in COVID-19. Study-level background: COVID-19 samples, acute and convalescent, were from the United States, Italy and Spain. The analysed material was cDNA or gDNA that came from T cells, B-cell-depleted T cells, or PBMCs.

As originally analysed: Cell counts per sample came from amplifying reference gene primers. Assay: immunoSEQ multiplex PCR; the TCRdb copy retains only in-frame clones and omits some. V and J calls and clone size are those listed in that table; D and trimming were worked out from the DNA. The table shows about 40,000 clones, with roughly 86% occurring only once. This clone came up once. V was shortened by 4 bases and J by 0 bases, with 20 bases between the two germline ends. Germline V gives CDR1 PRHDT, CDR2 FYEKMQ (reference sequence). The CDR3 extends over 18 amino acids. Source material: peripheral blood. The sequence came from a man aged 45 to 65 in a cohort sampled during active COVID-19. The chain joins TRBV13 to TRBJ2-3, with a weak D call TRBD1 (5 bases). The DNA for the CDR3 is TGTGCCAGCAGCTCCCGACAGCTATTAGCTTCTAGCACAGATACGCAGTATTTT. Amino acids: CASSSRQLLASSTDTQYF.